This T cell receptor beta chain was profiled in a study of tumor-infiltrating lymphocytes in primary liver carcinoma. Total RNA amounting to around 530 ng was the source from which TCR beta cDNA was made with a constant-region primer. Amplification in three nested multiplex PCR rounds with slightly modified ARM-PCR gave rise to TCR beta libraries. TCRdb independently ran MiXCR on the multiplex PCR reads; one entry per CDR3 protein. This table has about 330,000 distinct CDR3 sequences, less than 70% appearing once. Unsorted whole blood yielded the blood RNA, and germline DNA was also extracted. The TCR was taken from a man aged 40-50 years with primary liver carcinoma and hepatitis B virus infection. Sequenced: peripheral blood.

The CDR3 DNA sequence: TGTGCCAGCCGCGGGACTAGCGGGAGGGTCATGTACGAGCAGTACTTC. Residues: CASRGTSGRVMYEQYF. The chain uses TRBV11-2 and TRBJ2-7; 16 bases map to TRBD2. V lost 8 bases and J lost 4; bases outside the gene matches: 8. CDR1 SGHAT and CDR2 FQNNGV come from the germline V gene. The CDR3 length is 16 residues.